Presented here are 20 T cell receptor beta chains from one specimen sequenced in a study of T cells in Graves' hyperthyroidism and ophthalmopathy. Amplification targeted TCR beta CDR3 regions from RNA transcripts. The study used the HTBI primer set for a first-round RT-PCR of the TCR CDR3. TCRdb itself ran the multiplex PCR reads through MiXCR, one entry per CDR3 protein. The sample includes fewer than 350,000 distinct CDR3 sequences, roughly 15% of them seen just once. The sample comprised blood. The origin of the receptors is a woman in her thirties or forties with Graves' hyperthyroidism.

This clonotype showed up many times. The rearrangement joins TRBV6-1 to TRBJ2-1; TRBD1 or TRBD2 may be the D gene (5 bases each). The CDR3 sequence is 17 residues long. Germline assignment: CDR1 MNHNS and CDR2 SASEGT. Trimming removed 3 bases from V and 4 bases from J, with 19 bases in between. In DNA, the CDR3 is TGTGCCAGCAGTGACTGGGGGAGCCCATCCGGGTACAATGAGCAGTTCTTC. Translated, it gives CASSDWGSPSGYNEQFF.

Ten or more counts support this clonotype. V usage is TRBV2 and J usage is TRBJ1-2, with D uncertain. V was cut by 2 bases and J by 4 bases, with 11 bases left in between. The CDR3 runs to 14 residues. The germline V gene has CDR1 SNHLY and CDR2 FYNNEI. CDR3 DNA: TGTGCCAGCAGTGAAACAATGGGGAGCTATGGCTACACCTTC. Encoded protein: CASSETMGSYGYTF.

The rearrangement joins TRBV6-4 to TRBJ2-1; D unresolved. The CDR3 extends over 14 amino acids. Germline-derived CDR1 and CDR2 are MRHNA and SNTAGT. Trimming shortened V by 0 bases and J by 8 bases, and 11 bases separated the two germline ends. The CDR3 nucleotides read TGTGCCAGCAGTGACTCGGAACTAACGGATGAGCAGTTCTTC. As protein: CASSDSELTDEQFF.

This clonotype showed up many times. CDR3 sequence: CASSLFGRGQETQYF. DNA of the CDR3: TGTGCCAGCAGTTTATTTGGCAGGGGGCAAGAGACCCAGTACTTC. This chain joins TRBV28 and TRBJ2-5; 7 bases match TRBD1. The CDR3 has 15 residues. Trimming took 1 base from V and 2 from J; bases not matched to a gene: 4. The germline V gene encodes CDR1 MDHEN and CDR2 SYDVKM.

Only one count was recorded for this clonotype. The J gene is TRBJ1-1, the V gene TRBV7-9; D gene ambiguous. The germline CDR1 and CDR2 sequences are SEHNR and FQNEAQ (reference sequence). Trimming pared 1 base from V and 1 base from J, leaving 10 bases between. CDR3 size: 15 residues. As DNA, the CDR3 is TGTGCCAGCAGCTTAGGGCGGAATACGAACACTGAAGCTTTCTTT. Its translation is CASSLGRNTNTEAFF.

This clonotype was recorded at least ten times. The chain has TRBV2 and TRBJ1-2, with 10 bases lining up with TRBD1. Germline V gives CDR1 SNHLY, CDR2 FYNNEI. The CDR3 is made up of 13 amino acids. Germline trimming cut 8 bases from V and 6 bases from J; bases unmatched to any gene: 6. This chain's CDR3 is CASRDRGPDGYTF. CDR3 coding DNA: TGTGCCAGCCGGGACAGGGGTCCGGATGGCTACACCTTC.

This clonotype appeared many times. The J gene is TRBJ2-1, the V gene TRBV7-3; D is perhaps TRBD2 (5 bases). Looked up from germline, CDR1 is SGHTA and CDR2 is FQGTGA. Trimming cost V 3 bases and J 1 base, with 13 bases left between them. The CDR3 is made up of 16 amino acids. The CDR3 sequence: CASSFLGSVSYNEQFF. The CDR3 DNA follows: TGTGCCAGCAGCTTTTTAGGGAGTGTGTCCTACAATGAGCAGTTCTTC.

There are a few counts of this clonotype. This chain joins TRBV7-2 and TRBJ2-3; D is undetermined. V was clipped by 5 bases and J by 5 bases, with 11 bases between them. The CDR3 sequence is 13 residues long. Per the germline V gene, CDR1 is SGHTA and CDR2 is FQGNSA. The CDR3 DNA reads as TGTGCCAGCAGCACGACTTGGGAAGATACGCAGTATTTT. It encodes CASSTTWEDTQYF.

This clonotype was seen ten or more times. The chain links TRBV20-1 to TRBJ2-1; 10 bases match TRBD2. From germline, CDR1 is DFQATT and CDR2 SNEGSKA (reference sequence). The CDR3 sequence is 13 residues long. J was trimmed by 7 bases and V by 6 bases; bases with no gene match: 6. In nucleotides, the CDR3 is TGCAGTGCCACAGGACTAGCGGAGAATGAGCAGTTCTTC. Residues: CSATGLAENEQFF.

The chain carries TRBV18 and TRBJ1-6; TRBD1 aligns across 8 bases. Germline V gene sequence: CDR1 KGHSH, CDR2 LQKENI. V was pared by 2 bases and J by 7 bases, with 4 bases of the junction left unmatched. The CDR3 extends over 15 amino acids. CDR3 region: CASSPGQGTNSPLHF. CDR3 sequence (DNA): TGTGCCAGCTCACCAGGACAGGGCACGAATTCACCCCTCCACTTT.

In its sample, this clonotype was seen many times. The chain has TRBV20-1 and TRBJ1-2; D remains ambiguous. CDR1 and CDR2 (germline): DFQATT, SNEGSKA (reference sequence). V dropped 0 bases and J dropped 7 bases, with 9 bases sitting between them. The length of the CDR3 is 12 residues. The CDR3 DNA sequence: TGCAGTGCTAGAGACAGGAGTGGTGGCTACACCTTC. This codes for CSARDRSGGYTF.

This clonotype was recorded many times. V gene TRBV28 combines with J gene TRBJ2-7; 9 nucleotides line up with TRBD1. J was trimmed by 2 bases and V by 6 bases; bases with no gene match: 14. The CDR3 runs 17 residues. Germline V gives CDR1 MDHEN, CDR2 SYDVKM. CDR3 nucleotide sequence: TGTGCCAGCAGAACCTATACCCGGGACAGGGTAACCTACGAGCAGTACTTC. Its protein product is CASRTYTRDRVTYEQYF.

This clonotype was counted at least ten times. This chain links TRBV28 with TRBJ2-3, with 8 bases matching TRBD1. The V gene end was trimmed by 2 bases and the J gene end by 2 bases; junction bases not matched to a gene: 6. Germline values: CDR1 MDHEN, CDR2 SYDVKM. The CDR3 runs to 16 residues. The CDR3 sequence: CASSLTGTGYTDTQYF. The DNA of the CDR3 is TGTGCCAGCAGTTTAACCGGGACAGGTTACACAGATACGCAGTATTTT.

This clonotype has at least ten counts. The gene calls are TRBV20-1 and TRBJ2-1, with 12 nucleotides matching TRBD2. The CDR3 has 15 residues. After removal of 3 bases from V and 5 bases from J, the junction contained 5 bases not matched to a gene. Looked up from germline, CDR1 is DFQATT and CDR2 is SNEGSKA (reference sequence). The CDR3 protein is CSARTSGSTDNEQFF. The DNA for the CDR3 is TGCAGTGCTAGGACTAGCGGGAGTACGGACAATGAGCAGTTCTTC.

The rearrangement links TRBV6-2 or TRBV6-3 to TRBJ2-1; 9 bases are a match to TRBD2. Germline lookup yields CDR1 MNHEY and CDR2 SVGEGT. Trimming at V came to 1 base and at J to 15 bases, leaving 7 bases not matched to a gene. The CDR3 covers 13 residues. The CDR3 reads CASSYFSSGNRFF. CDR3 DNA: TGTGCCAGCAGTTACTTTTCTAGCGGGAATAGGTTCTTC.

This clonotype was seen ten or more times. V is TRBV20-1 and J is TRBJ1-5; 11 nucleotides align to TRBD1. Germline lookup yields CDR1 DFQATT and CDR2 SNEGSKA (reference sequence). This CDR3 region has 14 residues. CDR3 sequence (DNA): TGCAGCGCTCCGGGACAGGGGGTCAATCAGCCCCAGCATTTT. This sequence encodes CSAPGQGVNQPQHF.

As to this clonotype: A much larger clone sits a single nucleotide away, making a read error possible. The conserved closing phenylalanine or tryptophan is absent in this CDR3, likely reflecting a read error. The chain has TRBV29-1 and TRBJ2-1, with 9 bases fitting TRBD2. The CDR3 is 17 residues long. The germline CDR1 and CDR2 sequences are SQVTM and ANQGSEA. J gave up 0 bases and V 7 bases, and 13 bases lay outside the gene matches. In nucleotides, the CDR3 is TGCAGCGCCCTGGGGATTATTAGCGGGAGCTCCTACAATGAGCAGTTCCTC. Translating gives CSALGIISGSSYNEQFL.

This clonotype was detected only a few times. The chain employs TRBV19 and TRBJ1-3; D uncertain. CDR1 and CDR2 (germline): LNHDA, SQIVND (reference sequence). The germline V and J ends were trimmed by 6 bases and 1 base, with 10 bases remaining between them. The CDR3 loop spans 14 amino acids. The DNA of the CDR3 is TGTGCCAGTAGCCCTACGACTTCTGGAAACACCATATATTTT. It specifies CASSPTTSGNTIYF.

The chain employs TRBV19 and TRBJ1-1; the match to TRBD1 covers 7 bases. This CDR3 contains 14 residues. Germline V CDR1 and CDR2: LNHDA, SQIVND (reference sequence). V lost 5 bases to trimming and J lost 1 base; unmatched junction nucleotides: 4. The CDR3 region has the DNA TGTGCCAGTAGTCCGACAGGGAGGAACACTGAAGCTTTCTTT. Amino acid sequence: CASSPTGRNTEAFF.

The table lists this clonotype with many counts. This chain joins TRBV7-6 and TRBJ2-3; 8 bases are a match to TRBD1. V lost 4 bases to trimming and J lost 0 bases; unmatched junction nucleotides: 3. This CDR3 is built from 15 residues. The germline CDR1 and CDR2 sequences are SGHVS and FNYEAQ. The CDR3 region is CASSSWTGSTDTQYF. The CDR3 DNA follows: TGTGCCAGCAGCTCATGGACAGGGAGCACAGATACGCAGTATTTT.